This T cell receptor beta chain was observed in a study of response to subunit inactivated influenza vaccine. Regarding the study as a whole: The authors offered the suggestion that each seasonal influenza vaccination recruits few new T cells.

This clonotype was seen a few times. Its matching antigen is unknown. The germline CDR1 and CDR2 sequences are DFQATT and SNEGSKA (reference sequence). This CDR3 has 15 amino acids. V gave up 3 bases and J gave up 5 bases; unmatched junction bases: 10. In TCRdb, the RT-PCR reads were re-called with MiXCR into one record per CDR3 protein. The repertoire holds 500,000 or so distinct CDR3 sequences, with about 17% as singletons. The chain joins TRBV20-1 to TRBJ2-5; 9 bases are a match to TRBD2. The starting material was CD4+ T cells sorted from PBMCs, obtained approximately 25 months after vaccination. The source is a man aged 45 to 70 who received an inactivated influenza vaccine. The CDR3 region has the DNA TGCAGTGCTAGGAGCGGCGGGGGGGCCATGGAGACCCAGTACTTC. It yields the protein CSARSGGGAMETQYF.